Listed here are 10 T cell receptor beta chains from one sample, sequenced in a study of shared clonotypes between healthy human individuals. Measured with immunoSEQ multiplex PCR; TCRdb has only the in-frame clones, and not every one. The table has around 980,000 clones, around 78% seen once. Material for sequencing was memory CD4+ T cells from PBMCs. Regarding subset: CD45RA-negative fraction. These receptors were taken from a man aged 18 to 29 in good health. Some clones in this sample may be carry-over from other donors' samples.

The rearrangement joins TRBV5-1 to TRBJ1-2, with D unresolved. The CDR3 has 14 residues. The ends were cut back, 1 base at V and 3 bases at J, with 10 bases in the middle. In germline, CDR1 is SGHRS, CDR2 YFSETQ. The CDR3 DNA sequence: TGCGCCAGCAGCTTGACCGCAGGACACTATGGCTACACCTTC. Protein product: CASSLTAGHYGYTF.

The rearrangement joins TRBV6-5 to TRBJ1-2, with D possibly being TRBD1 (6 bases). The CDR3 has 13 residues. Trimming cost V 5 bases and J 5 bases, with 12 bases left between them. Germline lookup yields CDR1 MNHEY and CDR2 SVGAGI. The CDR3 here is CASSPQGLYGYTF. The CDR3 DNA follows: TGTGCCAGCAGTCCCCAGGGGCTTTATGGCTACACCTTC.

With regard to this clone: Other DNA sequences from this sample encode an identical CDR3 as well. The CDR3 DNA reads as TGCGCCAGCAGCTTGGGCAGGAGTGGAGGCAATGAGCAGTTCTTC. Its protein is CASSLGRSGGNEQFF. The chain uses TRBV5-1 and TRBJ2-1, with D maybe TRBD2 (5 bases). The CDR3 is 15 residues long. The germline CDR1 and CDR2 sequences are SGHRS and YFSETQ. V shed 0 bases and J shed 6 bases, with 13 bases lying between them.

This chain links TRBV5-1 with TRBJ2-6; D is undetermined. Germline V gives CDR1 SGHRS, CDR2 YFSETQ. The length of the CDR3 is 15 residues. Trimming stripped 3 bases from V and 0 bases from J, with 7 bases between. The DNA for the CDR3 is TGCGCCAGCAGCTCCCAAGTCTCTGGGGCCAACGTCCTGACTTTC. It is translated as CASSSQVSGANVLTF. Combining the CDR3 with reference TRBV5-1 and TRBJ2-6 gives the whole variable domain KAGVTQTPRYLIKTRGQQVTLSCSPISGHRSVSWYQQTPGQGLQFLFEYFSETQRNKGNFPGRFSGRQFSNSRSEMNVSTLELGDSALYLCASSSQVSGANVLTFGAGSRLTVL.

Notes on this clone: Since a far larger clone is one base different, this is likely a read error. In nucleotides, the CDR3 is TGTGCCGGCAGCGCTGCCCTCGAGTCGCAGGGGGCTGAAGCTTTCTTT. Amino acid sequence: CAGSAALESQGAEAFF. This rearrangement joins TRBV9 to TRBJ1-1; 7 nucleotides match TRBD1. Per germline, CDR1 SGDLS and CDR2 YYNGEE. The CDR3 extends over 16 amino acids.

J is TRBJ1-5 and V is TRBV7-9; D unresolved. The V gene's germline CDR1 is SEHNR and CDR2 FQNEAQ (reference sequence). There are 17 residues in the CDR3. V lost 2 bases and J 9 bases, leaving 23 bases between the germline ends. The CDR3 DNA follows: TGTGCCAGCAGCTTAAGGCCACAGTTCCCCCTTACATCGCCCCAGCATTTT. This sequence encodes CASSLRPQFPLTSPQHF.

Regarding this clone: Other DNA sequences from this sample encode an identical CDR3 as well. The chain uses TRBV7-2 and TRBJ2-7, with no clear D. The germline gives CDR1 SGHTA, CDR2 FQGNSA. This CDR3 has 15 residues. V was shortened by 5 bases and J by 0 bases, with 14 bases between the two germline ends. CDR3 protein: CASSLGSTSSYEQYF. Here the CDR3 DNA reads TGTGCCAGCAGCCTCGGGTCAACCTCCTCCTACGAGCAGTACTTC.

This clone occurred a few times. V usage is TRBV10-3 and J usage is TRBJ2-3, with TRBD1 matching over 7 bases. CDR3 size: 14 residues. The trim removed 1 base at V and 4 bases at J, leaving 2 bases unmatched. Germline V gene data show CDR1 as ENHRY and CDR2 as SYGVKD. CDR3 coding DNA: TGTGCCATCAGTGAGTGGCAGGGGGCAGATACGCAGTATTTT. It translates to CAISEWQGADTQYF.

Of note for this clone: This likely reflects a read error, since a far larger clone is one base away. The gene calls are TRBV7-9 and TRBJ2-2, with D possibly TRBD2 on 5 matching bases. The CDR3 has 15 residues. The germline V gene has CDR1 SEHNR and CDR2 FQNEAQ (reference sequence). DNA of the CDR3: TGTGCCAGCAGCTTAGGGGCGACGAACACCGGGGAGCTGCTTTTT. It codes for CASSLGATNTGELLF. The variable domain in full, completed from reference TRBV7-9 and TRBJ2-2, reads DTGVSQNPRHKITKRGQNVTFRCDPISEHNRLYWYRQTLGQGPEFLTYFQNEAQLEKSRLLSDRFSAERPKGSFSTLEIQRTEQGDSAMYLCASSLGATNTGELLFGEGSRLTVL.

In the case of this clone: Being one base from a much bigger clone, this may be a read error. This chain joins TRBV7-9 and TRBJ1-1; D not resolved. CDR1 and CDR2 (germline): SEHNR, FQNEAQ (reference sequence). V was shortened by 2 bases and J by 4 bases, with 8 bases between the two germline ends. The CDR3 is made up of 13 amino acids. The CDR3 here is CASSLMSTTEAFF. The CDR3 DNA reads as TGTGCCAGCAGCTTAATGAGTACCACTGAAGCTTTCTTT.